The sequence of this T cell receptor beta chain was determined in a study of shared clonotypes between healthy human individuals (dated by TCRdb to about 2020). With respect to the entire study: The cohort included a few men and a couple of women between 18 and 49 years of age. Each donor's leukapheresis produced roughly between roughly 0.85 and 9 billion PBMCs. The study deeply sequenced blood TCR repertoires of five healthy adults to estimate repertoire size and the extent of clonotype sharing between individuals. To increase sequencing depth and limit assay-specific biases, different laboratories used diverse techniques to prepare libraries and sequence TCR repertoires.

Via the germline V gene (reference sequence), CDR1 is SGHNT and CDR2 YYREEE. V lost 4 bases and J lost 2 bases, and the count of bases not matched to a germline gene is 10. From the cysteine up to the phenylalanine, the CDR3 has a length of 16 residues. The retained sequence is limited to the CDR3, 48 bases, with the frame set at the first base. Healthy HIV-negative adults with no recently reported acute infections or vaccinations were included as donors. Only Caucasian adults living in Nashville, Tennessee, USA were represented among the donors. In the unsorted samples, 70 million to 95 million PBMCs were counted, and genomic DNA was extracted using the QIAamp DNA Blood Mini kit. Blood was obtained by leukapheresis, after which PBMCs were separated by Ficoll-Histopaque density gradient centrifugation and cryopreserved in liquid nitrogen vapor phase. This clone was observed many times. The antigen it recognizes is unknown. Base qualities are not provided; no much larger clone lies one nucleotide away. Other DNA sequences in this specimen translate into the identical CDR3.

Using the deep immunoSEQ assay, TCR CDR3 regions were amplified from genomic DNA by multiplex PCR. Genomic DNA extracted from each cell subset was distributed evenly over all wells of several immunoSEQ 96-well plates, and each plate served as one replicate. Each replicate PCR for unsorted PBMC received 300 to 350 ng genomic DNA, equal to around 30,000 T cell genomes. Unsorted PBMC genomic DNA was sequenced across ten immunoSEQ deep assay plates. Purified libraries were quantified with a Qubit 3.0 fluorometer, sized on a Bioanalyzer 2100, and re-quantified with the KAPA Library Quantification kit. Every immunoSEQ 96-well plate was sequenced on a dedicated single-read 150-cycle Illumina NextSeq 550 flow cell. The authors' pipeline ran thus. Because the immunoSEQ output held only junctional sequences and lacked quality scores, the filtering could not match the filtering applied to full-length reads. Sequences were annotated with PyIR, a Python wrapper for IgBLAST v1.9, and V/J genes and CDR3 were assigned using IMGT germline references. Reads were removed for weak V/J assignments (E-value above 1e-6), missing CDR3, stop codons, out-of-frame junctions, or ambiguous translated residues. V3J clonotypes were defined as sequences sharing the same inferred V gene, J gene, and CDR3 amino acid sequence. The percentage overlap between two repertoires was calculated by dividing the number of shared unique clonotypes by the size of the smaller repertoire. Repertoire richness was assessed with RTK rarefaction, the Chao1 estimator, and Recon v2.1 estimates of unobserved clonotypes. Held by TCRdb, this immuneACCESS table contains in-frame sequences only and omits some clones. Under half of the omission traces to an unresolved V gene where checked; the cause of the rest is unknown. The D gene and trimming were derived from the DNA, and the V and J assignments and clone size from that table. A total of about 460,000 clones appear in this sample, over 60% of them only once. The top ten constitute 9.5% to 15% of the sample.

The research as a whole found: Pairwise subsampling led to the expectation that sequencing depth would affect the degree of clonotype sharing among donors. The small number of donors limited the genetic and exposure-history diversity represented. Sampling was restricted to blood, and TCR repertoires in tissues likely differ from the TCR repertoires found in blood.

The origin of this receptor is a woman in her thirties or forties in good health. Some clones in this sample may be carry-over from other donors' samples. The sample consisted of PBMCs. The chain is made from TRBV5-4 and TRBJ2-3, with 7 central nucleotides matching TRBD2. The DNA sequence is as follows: TGTGCCAGCAGCACCGAAGCGGGGCAGGTCACAGATACGCAGTATTTT. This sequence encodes CASSTEAGQVTDTQYF.